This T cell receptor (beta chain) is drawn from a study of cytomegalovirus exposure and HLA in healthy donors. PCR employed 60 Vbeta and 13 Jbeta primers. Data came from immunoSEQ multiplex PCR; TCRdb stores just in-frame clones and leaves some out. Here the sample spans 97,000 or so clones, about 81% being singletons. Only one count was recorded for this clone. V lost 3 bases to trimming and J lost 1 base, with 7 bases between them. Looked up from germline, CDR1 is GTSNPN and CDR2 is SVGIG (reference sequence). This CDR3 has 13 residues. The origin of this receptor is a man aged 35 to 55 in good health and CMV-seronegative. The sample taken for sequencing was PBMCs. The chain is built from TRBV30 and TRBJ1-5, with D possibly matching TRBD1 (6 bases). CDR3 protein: CAWSDRSNQPQHF. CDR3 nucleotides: TGTGCCTGGAGCGACAGGAGCAATCAGCCCCAGCATTTT.